This T cell receptor (beta chain) was recorded in a study of brain T cells in children with intractable seizures. This CDR3 has 18 amino acids. The germline CDR1 and CDR2 sequences are SGHNT and YENEEA. V lost 2 bases to trimming and J lost 4 bases; unmatched junction nucleotides: 10. Assay used: immunoSEQ multiplex PCR; TCRdb lists only in-frame clones, some missing. The sample contains under 150,000 clones, 90% to 95% of which appear only once. This material consisted of peripheral blood, taken at surgery. The sequence derives from a boy in the first two years of life with hemimegalencephaly and intractable seizures. J is TRBJ2-7 and V is TRBV11-3; the match to TRBD2 covers 14 bases. The CDR3 loop is CASSLSPGTSGSPYEQYF. The CDR3 DNA sequence: TGTGCCAGCAGCTTATCCCCCGGGACTAGCGGGAGTCCGTACGAGCAGTACTTC. The whole variable domain, remainder taken from reference TRBV11-3 and TRBJ2-7, is EAGVVQSPRYKIIEKKQPVAFWCNPISGHNTLYWYLQNLGQGPELLIRYENEEAVDDSQLPKDRFSAERLKGVDSTLKIQPAELGDSAVYLCASSLSPGTSGSPYEQYFGPGTRLTVT.